These 10 T cell receptor beta chains share one sample of origin, sequenced in a study of radiotherapy plus CTLA-4 blockade in lung cancer. TCRdb's table, derived via immunoSEQ multiplex PCR, lists solely in-frame clones and lacks some. The data contain tens of thousands of clones, roughly 77% of them singletons. Sequences were derived from peripheral blood, sampled from a patient treated with radiotherapy plus ipilimumab. These TCRs come from a human donor with non-small cell lung cancer who had a complete response to radiotherapy plus ipilimumab.

The chain has TRBV7-9 and TRBJ2-1, with D maybe TRBD1 (5 bases). The CDR3 is 12 amino acids. Deletions cut 4 bases from V and 9 bases from J, with 10 bases between. The germline V gene has CDR1 SEHNR and CDR2 FQNEAQ (reference sequence). The CDR3 sequence is CASSSWGGEQFF. The CDR3, as DNA: TGTGCCAGCAGCTCTTGGGGCGGTGAGCAGTTCTTC.

The chain is built from TRBV30 and TRBJ2-2; possibly TRBD1 for D (6 bases). The V end lost 4 bases, the J end lost 2 bases, and 8 bases lay between the germline ends. The CDR3 covers 13 residues. Germline CDR1 GTSNPN, CDR2 SVGIG (reference sequence). CDR3 DNA: TGTGCCTGGAAACAGGGTAACACCGGGGAGCTGTTTTTT. Translation gives CAWKQGNTGELFF.

The gene calls are TRBV29-1 and TRBJ1-1; possible D gene TRBD1, 6 bases. The germline gives CDR1 SQVTM, CDR2 ANQGSEA. V gave up 0 bases and J gave up 5 bases, with 10 bases separating them. The CDR3 has 13 residues. Here the CDR3 DNA reads TGCAGCGTTGAAGATATGAGGGGGACTGAAGCTTTCTTT. Translating gives CSVEDMRGTEAFF.

The chain combines TRBV5-1 with TRBJ2-7, with 8 bases aligning to TRBD1. Germline lookup yields CDR1 SGHRS and CDR2 YFSETQ. After removal of 4 bases from V and 2 bases from J, the junction contained 5 bases not matched to a gene. There are 14 residues in the CDR3. The CDR3 region is CASSRDRNTYEQYF. CDR3 DNA sequence: TGCGCCAGCAGCCGGGACAGGAATACCTACGAGCAGTACTTC.

The rearrangement links TRBV5-1 to TRBJ2-1, with TRBD2 matching over 8 bases. Germline assignment: CDR1 SGHRS and CDR2 YFSETQ. V shed 2 bases and J 8 bases; nucleotides not matched to a gene: 9. CDR3 length equals 15 residues. CDR3 coding DNA: TGCGCCAGCAGCTTTTCCAGCGGGAGAAGGGATGAGCAGTTCTTC. Translated, it gives CASSFSSGRRDEQFF.

V and J are TRBV25-1 and TRBJ2-1, with 7 bases fitting TRBD2. Germline CDR1 reads MGHDK; CDR2 reads SYGVNS. V lost 4 bases and J lost 1; bases outside the gene matches: 4. This CDR3 region has 15 residues. The CDR3 DNA is TGTGCCAGCAGTGGAGCGGGGTTATCCTACAATGAGCAGTTCTTC. Translating it yields CASSGAGLSYNEQFF.

This sequence joins TRBV30 and TRBJ2-7; 7 bases agree with TRBD1. CDR1 is GTSNPN and CDR2 is SVGIG in the germline V gene (reference sequence). The V gene end was trimmed by 4 bases and the J gene end by 2 bases; junction bases not matched to a gene: 2. CDR3 size: 12 residues. CDR3 residues: CAWNRGTYEQYF. In nucleotides, the CDR3 is TGTGCCTGGAACAGGGGTACCTACGAGCAGTACTTC.

In nucleotides, the CDR3 is TGTGCCAGCAGGGACAGGGGGCGCGGGAACACTGAAGCTTTCTTT. It is translated as CASRDRGRGNTEAFF. V and J are TRBV7-2 and TRBJ1-1, with TRBD1 matching over 11 bases. Trimming cost V 6 bases and J 1 base; bases outside gene matches: 4. Germline-derived CDR1 and CDR2 are SGHTA and FQGNSA. The CDR3 is 15 residues long.

The V and J genes are TRBV7-8 and TRBJ1-2; D is perhaps TRBD1 (6 bases). V was trimmed by 5 bases and J by 4 bases, leaving 11 bases between them. The CDR3 has 13 amino acids. The germline V gene has CDR1 SGHVS and CDR2 FQNEAQ. This CDR3 is CASSLQGPYGYTF. CDR3 sequence (DNA): TGTGCCAGCAGCCTTCAGGGGCCCTATGGCTACACCTTC. The entire variable domain, with the rest obtained from reference TRBV7-8 and TRBJ1-2, is as follows: GAGVSQSPRYKVAKRGQDVALRCDPISGHVSLFWYQQALGQGPEFLTYFQNEAQLDKSGLPSDRFFAERPEGSVSTLKIQRTQQEDSAVYLCASSLQGPYGYTFGSGTRLTVV.

This rearrangement joins TRBV19 to TRBJ1-5; D perhaps matches TRBD1 (5 bases). Germline V gene data show CDR1 as LNHDA and CDR2 as SQIVND (reference sequence). The CDR3 has 15 residues. V gave up 5 bases and J gave up 6 bases, with 17 bases separating them. The CDR3 loop is CASSPWGDPIQPQHF. Here the CDR3 DNA reads TGTGCCAGTAGTCCCTGGGGGGACCCAATTCAGCCCCAGCATTTT.